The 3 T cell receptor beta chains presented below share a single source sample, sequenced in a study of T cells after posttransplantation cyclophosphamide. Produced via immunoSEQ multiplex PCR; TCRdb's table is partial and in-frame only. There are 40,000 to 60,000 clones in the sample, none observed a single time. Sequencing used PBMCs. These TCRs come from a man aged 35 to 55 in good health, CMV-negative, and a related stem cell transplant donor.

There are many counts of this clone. The CDR3 bases are TGTGCCAGCAGCTCTAGACTAGCGGGCTTCTCTGGGGCCAACGTCCTGACTTTC. It yields the protein CASSSRLAGFSGANVLTF. The J gene is TRBJ2-6, the V gene TRBV7-8; the match to TRBD2 covers 10 bases. The CDR3 contains 18 residues. The junction had 6 bases not matched to a gene; V was cut back by 4 bases and J by 0 bases. From germline, CDR1 is SGHVS and CDR2 FQNEAQ.

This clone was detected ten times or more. CDR3 sequence: CAISEGGTANTGELFF. The DNA for the CDR3 is TGTGCCATCAGTGAGGGAGGGACAGCGAACACCGGGGAGCTGTTTTTT. The V call is TRBV10-3, the J call TRBJ2-2, with D tentatively TRBD1 (7 bases). There are 16 residues in the CDR3. V shed 2 bases and J shed 0 bases, with 10 bases lying between them. The germline V gene encodes CDR1 ENHRY and CDR2 SYGVKD.

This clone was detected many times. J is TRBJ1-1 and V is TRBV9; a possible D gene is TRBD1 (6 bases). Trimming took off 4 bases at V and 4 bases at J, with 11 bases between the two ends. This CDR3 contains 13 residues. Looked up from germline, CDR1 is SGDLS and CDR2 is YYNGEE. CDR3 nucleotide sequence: TGTGCCAGCAGCTTACAGGGTTCCACTGAAGCTTTCTTT. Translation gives CASSLQGSTEAFF.